This T cell receptor (beta chain) was sequenced during a study of blood T cell repertoires in COVID-19. About the research overall: The origin of the acute and convalescent COVID-19 samples was the United States, Italy and Spain.

Using immunoSEQ multiplex PCR, the repertoire was profiled, and TCRdb retains in-frame clones only, with some absent. The sample carries 95,000 to 100,000 clones, 70% to 90% recorded once. The Seattle patients, enrolled during active infection, were followed longitudinally. Trimming took 0 bases from V and 5 from J, leaving 6 bases between them. The CDR3 has 14 residues. Germline-derived CDR1 and CDR2 are SGDLS and YYNGEE. Sequencing was done on a sample of peripheral blood. V usage is TRBV9 and J usage is TRBJ1-6; D is ambiguous. The TCR sequence derives from a human donor with COVID-19, enrolled during active disease. The donor label of this sample is uncertain. The CDR3 DNA is TGTGCCAGCAGCGTAGATAGCCATAATTCACCCCTCCACTTT. Translating it yields CASSVDSHNSPLHF.